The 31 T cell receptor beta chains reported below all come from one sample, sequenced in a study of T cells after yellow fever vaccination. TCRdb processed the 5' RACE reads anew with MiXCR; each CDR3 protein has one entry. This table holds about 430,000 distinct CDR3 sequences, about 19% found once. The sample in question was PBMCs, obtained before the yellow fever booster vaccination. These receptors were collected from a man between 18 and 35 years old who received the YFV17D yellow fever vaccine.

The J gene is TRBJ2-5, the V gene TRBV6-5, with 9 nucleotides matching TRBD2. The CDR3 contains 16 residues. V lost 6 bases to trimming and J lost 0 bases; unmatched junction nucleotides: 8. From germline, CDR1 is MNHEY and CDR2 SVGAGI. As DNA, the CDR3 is TGTGCCAGCAGCACCGGGACTAGCTGGTACCAAGAGACCCAGTACTTC. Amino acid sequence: CASSTGTSWYQETQYF.

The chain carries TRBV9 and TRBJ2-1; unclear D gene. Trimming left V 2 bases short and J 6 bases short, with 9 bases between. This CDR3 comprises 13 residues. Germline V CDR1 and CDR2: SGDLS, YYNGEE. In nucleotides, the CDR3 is TGTGCCAGCAGCGTTTTAAACGGCAATGAGCAGTTCTTC. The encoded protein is CASSVLNGNEQFF.

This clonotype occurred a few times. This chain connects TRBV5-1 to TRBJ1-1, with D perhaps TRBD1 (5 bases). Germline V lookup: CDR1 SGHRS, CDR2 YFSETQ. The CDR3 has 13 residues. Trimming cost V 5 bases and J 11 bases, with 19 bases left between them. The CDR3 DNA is TGCGCCAGCAGGGACCCAGCAGGGTATAGGGCTTTCTTT. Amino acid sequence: CASRDPAGYRAFF. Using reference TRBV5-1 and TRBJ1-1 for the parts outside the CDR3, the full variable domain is KAGVTQTPRYLIKTRGQQVTLSCSPISGHRSVSWYQQTPGQGLQFLFEYFSETQRNKGNFPGRFSGRQFSNSRSEMNVSTLELGDSALYLCASRDPAGYRAFFGQGTRLTVV.

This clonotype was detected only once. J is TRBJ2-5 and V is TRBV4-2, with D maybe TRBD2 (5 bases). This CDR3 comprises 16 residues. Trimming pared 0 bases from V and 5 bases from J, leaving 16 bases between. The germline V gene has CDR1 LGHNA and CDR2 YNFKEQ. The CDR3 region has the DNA TGTGCCAGCAGCCAAGATAGGTCAGCCCGAGGGGAGACCCAGTACTTC. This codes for CASSQDRSARGETQYF.

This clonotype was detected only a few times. CDR3 loop: CASRPQGRGTDTQYF. CDR3 nucleotide sequence: TGTGCCAGCAGACCCCAAGGCAGGGGCACAGATACGCAGTATTTT. J is TRBJ2-3 and V is TRBV2; D may be TRBD1 (5 bases). Germline V CDR1 and CDR2: SNHLY, FYNNEI. The CDR3 covers 15 residues. Trimming took 6 bases from V and 1 from J, leaving 14 bases between them.

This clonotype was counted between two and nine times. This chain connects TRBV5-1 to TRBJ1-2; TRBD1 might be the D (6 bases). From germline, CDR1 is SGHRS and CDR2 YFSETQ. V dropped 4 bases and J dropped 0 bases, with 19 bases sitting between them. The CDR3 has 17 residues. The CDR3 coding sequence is TGCGCCAGCAGCCAGGAGGGCAGGGGAGCGGCTAACTATGGCTACACCTTC. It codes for CASSQEGRGAANYGYTF.

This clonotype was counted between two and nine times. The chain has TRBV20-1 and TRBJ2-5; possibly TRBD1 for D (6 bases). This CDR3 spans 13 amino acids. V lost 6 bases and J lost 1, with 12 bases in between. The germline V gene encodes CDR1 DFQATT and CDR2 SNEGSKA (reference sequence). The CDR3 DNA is TGCAGTGCGTACGCAGGGGCCCAAGAGACCCAGTACTTC. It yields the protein CSAYAGAQETQYF.

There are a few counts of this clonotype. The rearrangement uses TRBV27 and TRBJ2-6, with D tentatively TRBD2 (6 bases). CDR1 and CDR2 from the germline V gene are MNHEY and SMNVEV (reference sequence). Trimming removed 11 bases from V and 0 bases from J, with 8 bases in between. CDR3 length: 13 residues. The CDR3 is CALGGSGANVLTF. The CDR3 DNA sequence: TGTGCCCTGGGGGGCTCTGGGGCCAACGTCCTGACTTTC.

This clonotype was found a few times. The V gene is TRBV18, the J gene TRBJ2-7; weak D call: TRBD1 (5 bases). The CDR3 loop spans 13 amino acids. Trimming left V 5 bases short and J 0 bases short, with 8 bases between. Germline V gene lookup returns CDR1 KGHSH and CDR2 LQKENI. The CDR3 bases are TGTGCCAGCTCAGAGACAGCCTCCTACGAGCAGTACTTC. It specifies CASSETASYEQYF. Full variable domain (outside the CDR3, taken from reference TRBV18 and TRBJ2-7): NAGVMQNPRHLVRRRGQEARLRCSPMKGHSHVYWYRQLPEEGLKFMVYLQKENIIDESGMPKERFSAEFPKEGPSILRIQQVVRGDSAAYFCASSETASYEQYFGPGTRLTVT.

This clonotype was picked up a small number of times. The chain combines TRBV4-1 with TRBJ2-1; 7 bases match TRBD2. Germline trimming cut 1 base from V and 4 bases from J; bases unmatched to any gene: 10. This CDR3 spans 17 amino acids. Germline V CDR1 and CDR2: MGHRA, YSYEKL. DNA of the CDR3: TGCGCCAGCAGCCAAGGAGGGTTACCTAGCGGTTACAATGAGCAGTTCTTC. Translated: CASSQGGLPSGYNEQFF.

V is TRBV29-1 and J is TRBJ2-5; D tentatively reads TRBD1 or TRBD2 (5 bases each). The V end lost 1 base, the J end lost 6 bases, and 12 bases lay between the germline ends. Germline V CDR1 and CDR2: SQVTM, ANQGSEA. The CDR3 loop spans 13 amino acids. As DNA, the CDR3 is TGCAGCGTTGAAGGCTTAGGGGAGAAGACCCAGTACTTC. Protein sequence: CSVEGLGEKTQYF.

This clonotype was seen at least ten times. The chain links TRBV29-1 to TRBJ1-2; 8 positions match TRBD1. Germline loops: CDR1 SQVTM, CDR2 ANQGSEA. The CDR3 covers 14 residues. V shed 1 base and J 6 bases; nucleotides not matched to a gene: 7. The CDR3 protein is CSVEGLQGVDGYTF. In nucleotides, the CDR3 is TGCAGCGTTGAAGGATTACAGGGGGTAGATGGCTACACCTTC.

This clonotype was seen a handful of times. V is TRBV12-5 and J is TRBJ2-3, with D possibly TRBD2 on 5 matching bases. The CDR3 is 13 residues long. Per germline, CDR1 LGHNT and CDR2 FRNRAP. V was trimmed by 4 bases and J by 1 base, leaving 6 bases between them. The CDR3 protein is CASGWERTDTQYF. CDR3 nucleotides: TGTGCTAGTGGTTGGGAGCGCACAGATACGCAGTATTTT. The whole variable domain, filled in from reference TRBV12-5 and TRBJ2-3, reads DARVTQTPRHKVTEMGQEVTMRCQPILGHNTVFWYRQTMMQGLELLAYFRNRAPLDDSGMPKDRFSAEMPDATLATLKIQPSEPRDSAVYFCASGWERTDTQYFGPGTRLTVL.

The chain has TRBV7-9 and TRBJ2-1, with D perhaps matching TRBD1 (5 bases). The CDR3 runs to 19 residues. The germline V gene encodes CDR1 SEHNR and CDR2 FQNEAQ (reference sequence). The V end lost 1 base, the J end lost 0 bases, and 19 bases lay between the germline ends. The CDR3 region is CASSLVGHDSPSSYNEQFF. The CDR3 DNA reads TGTGCCAGCAGCTTAGTGGGGCACGACTCCCCCAGCTCCTACAATGAGCAGTTCTTC.

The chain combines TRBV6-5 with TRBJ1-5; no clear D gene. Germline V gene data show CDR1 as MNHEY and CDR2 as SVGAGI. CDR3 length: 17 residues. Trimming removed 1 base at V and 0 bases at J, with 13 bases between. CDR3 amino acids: CASSYYPPQYSNQPQHF. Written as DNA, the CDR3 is TGTGCCAGCAGTTACTACCCGCCACAGTATAGCAATCAGCCCCAGCATTTT.

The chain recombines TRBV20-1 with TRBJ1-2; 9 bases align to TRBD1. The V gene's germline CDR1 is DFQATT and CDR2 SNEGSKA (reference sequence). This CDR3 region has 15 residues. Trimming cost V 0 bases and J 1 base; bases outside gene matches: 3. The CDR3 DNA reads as TGCAGTGCTAGAGACGACAGGGGGTTTAACTATGGCTACACCTTC. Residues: CSARDDRGFNYGYTF.

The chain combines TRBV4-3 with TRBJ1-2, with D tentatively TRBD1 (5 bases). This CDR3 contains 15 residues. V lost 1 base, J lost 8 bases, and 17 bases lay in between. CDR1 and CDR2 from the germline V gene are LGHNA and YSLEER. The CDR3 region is CASSQGGVISRGYTF. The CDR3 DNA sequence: TGCGCCAGCAGCCAAGGGGGCGTGATTTCGAGAGGCTACACCTTC.

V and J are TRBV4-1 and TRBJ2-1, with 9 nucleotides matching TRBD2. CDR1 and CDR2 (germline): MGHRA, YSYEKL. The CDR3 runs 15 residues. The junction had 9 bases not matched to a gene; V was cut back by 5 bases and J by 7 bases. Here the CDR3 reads CASSYDAGGSNEQFF. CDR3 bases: TGCGCCAGCAGCTACGACGCGGGGGGGAGTAATGAGCAGTTCTTC.

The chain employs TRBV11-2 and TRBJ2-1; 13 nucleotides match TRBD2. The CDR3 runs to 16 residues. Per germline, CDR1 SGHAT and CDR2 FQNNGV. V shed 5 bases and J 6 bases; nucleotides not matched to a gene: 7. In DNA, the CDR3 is TGTGCCAGCAGCCATACAAGACTAGCGGGGGGCAATGAGCAGTTCTTC. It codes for CASSHTRLAGGNEQFF.

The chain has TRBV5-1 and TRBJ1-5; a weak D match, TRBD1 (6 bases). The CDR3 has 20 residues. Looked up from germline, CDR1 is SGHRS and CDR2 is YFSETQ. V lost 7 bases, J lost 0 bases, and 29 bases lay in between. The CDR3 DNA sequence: TGCGCCAGCCAACTCAGATGGGGTCCAACAGGGAATTATAGCAATCAGCCCCAGCATTTT. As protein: CASQLRWGPTGNYSNQPQHF.

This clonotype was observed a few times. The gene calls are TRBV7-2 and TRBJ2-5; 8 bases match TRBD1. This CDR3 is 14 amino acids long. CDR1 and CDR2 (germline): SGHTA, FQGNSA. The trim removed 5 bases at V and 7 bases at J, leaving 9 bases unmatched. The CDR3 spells CASSPDRDIGTQYF. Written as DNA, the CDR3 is TGTGCCAGCAGCCCGGACAGGGACATCGGGACCCAGTACTTC.

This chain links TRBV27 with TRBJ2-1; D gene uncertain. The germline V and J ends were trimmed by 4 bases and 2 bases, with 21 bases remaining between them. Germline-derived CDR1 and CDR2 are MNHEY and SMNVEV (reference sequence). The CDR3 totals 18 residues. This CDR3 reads CASSCFSFRLLPYNEQFF. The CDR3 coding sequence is TGTGCCAGCAGTTGTTTCTCCTTTAGGCTTCTCCCCTACAATGAGCAGTTCTTC.

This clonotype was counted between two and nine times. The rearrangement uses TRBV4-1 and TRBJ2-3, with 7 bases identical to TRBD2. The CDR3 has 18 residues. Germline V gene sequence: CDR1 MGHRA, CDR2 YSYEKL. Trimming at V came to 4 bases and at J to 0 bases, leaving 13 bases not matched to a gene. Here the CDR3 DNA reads TGCGCCAGCAGCCGACCCCCGGGGGGACGGACTAGCACAGATACGCAGTATTTT. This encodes CASSRPPGGRTSTDTQYF.

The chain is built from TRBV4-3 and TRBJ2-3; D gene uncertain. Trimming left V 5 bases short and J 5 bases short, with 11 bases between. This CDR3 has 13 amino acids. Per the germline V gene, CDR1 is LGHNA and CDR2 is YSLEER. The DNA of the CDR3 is TGCGCCAGCAGCTACAAGGCGAGAGATACGCAGTATTTT. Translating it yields CASSYKARDTQYF.

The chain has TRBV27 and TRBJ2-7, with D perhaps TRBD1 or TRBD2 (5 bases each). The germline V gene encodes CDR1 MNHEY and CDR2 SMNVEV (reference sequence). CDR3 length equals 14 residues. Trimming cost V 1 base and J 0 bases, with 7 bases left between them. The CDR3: CASSLYGASYEQYV. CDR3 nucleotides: TGTGCCAGCAGTTTATACGGGGCCTCCTACGAGCAGTACGTC.

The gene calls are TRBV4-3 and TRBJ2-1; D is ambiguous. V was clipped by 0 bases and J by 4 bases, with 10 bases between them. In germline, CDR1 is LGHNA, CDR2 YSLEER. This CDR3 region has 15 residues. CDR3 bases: TGCGCCAGCAGCCAAGATGGAGACGCTTACAATGAGCAGTTCTTC. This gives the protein CASSQDGDAYNEQFF.

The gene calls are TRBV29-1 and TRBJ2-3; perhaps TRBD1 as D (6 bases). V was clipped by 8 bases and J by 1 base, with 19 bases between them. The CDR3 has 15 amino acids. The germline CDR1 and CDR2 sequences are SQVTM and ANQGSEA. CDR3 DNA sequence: TGCAGCTCAACCAGGCAGGACAGCCGCACAGATACGCAGTATTTT. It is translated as CSSTRQDSRTDTQYF.

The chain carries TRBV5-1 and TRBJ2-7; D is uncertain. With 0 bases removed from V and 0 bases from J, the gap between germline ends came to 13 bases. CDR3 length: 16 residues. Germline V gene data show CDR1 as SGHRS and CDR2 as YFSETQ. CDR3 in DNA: TGCGCCAGCAGCTTGGCCCGCGGAGCGAGCTCCTACGAGCAGTACTTC. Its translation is CASSLARGASSYEQYF.

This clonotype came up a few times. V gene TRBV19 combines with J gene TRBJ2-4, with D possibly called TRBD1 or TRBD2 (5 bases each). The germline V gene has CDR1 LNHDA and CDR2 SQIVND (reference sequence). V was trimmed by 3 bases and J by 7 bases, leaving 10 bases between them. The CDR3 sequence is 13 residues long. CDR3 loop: CASSIGWGNIQYF. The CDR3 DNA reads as TGTGCCAGTAGTATCGGGTGGGGGAACATTCAGTACTTC.

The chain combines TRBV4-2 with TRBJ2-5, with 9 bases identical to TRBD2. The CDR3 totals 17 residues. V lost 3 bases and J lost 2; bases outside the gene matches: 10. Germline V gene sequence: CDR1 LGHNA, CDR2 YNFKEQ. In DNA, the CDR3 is TGTGCCAGCAGCCAGGAGATAGCGGGGGCGGGGCAAGAGACCCAGTACTTC. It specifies CASSQEIAGAGQETQYF.

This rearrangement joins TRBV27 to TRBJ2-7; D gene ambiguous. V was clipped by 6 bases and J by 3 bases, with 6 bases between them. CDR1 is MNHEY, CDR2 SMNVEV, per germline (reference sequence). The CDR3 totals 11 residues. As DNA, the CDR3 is TGTGCCAGCAGGTTTGGCTACGAGCAGTACTTC. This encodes CASRFGYEQYF.